These 26 T cell receptor beta chains were sequenced from one sample in a study of vaccination and CD4 T cells after COVID-19. Their antigens remain unidentified. Sequenced with the Oncomine TCR Beta short-read assay was DNA taken from cultured CD4+ T cells. TCRdb recomputed calls from the PCR reads with MiXCR, one row per CDR3 protein. The data hold some 20,000 distinct CDR3 sequences, with roughly 40% observed a single time. Treatment reported: roughly 10-day PBMC culture with coronavirus spike peptide pools or control peptides (ViraFEST assay). The input for sequencing was CD4+ T cells from blood, cultured in vitro, taken after SARS-CoV-2 vaccination. These TCRs come from a human donor who had recovered from COVID-19.

The rearrangement joins TRBV12-3 or TRBV12-4 to TRBJ1-2; no definite D call. The germline V and J ends were trimmed by 6 bases and 4 bases, with 12 bases remaining between them. CDR3 length: 13 amino acids. CDR3 nucleotides: TGTGCCAGCAGCCTAAGGGAGTTCTATGGCTACACCTTC. It is translated as CASSLREFYGYTF.

This clonotype was seen more than once but under ten times. The chain links TRBV15 to TRBJ1-5, with D uncertain. Trimming removed 10 bases from V and 5 bases from J, with 15 bases in between. CDR1 is LNHNV and CDR2 is YYDKDF in the germline V gene (reference sequence). CDR3 size: 13 residues. The CDR3 spells CAIGAGADQPQHF. In DNA, the CDR3 is TGTGCCATCGGTGCGGGAGCGGATCAGCCCCAGCATTTT.

This rearrangement joins TRBV25-1 to TRBJ1-1, with 7 bases identical to TRBD1. Germline V gives CDR1 MGHDK, CDR2 SYGVNS. There are 15 residues in the CDR3. The V and J ends lost 0 bases and 5 bases, in that order; junction bases with no gene match: 6. CDR3 nucleotides: TGTGCCAGCAGTGAATATGGAAGGGGGCGGACTGAAGCTTTCTTT. Translating gives CASSEYGRGRTEAFF.

The J gene is TRBJ2-1, the V gene TRBV7-6; 7 bases are shared with TRBD2. Germline-derived CDR1 and CDR2 are SGHVS and FNYEAQ. CDR3 length: 16 amino acids. V trimming: 1 base; J trimming: 1 base; junction bases outside the gene matches: 4. CDR3 nucleotides: TGTGCCAGCAGCTTAGATGGCGGGAGATCCTACAATGAGCAGTTCTTC. It yields the protein CASSLDGGRSYNEQFF.

The chain links TRBV7-6 to TRBJ2-1; D is undetermined. The CDR3 has 16 residues. CDR1 is SGHVS and CDR2 is FNYEAQ in the germline V gene. Trimming pared 5 bases from V and 3 bases from J, leaving 17 bases between. The CDR3 sequence is CASSPPGRSLYNEQFF. Here the CDR3 DNA reads TGTGCCAGCAGCCCACCAGGACGGTCACTCTACAATGAGCAGTTCTTC.

This clonotype was detected only a few times. This chain joins TRBV7-8 and TRBJ1-2; D gene ambiguous. V was trimmed by 8 bases and J by 8 bases, leaving 15 bases between them. Germline V gives CDR1 SGHVS, CDR2 FQNEAQ. This CDR3 contains 12 residues. The CDR3 DNA sequence: TGTGCCAGCGGTTCACCTGGGTCAGGCTACACCTTC. Amino acid sequence: CASGSPGSGYTF.

The CDR3 protein is CSAHGEYNGNTIYF. The CDR3 DNA sequence: TGCAGTGCACACGGGGAATATAACGGAAACACCATATATTTT. The V call is TRBV20-1, the J call TRBJ1-3; D unclear. The V end lost 6 bases, the J end lost 4 bases, and 16 bases lay between the germline ends. The CDR3 has 14 residues. Germline V gene data show CDR1 as DFQATT and CDR2 as SNEGSKA (reference sequence).

This chain joins TRBV4-2 and TRBJ2-7, with 9 bases that match TRBD1. This CDR3 is 17 amino acids long. The germline V gene has CDR1 LGHNA and CDR2 YNFKEQ. V gave up 2 bases and J gave up 4 bases; unmatched junction bases: 12. The CDR3 region has the DNA TGTGCCAGCAGCCAACCTGATCAGGGACAGGGTCAGTACGAGCAGTACTTC. This sequence encodes CASSQPDQGQGQYEQYF.

This clonotype was detected only a few times. The V call is TRBV7-2, the J call TRBJ1-5, with D unresolved. CDR3 size: 14 residues. The germline V gene encodes CDR1 SGHTA and CDR2 FQGNSA. V was shortened by 1 base and J by 3 bases, with 7 bases between the two germline ends. Here the CDR3 reads CASSLVLHNQPQHF. As DNA, the CDR3 is TGTGCCAGCAGCTTAGTTCTCCACAATCAGCCCCAGCATTTT. Full variable domain (outside the CDR3, taken from reference TRBV7-2 and TRBJ1-5): GAGVSQSPSNKVTEKGKDVELRCDPISGHTALYWYRQSLGQGLEFLIYFQGNSAPDKSGLPSDRFSAERTGGSVSTLTIQRTQQEDSAVYLCASSLVLHNQPQHFGDGTRLSIL.

This clonotype was counted a few times. The chain joins TRBV2 to TRBJ2-7; D uncertain. Looked up from germline, CDR1 is SNHLY and CDR2 is FYNNEI. The CDR3 contains 12 residues. Trimming pared 5 bases from V and 9 bases from J, leaving 14 bases between. This CDR3 is CASSLLGVGQYF. The CDR3 DNA is TGTGCCAGCAGTCTCCTTGGGGTGGGGCAGTACTTC.

To note about this clonotype: The junction departs from germline at one end; a sequencing error may be responsible. The chain employs TRBV5-3 and TRBJ1-5; 9 nucleotides agree with TRBD1. TRBV5-3 is assigned to the ORF class and has an uncertain function. The CDR3 consists of 15 residues. CDR3 sequence reads: CASSSGTGISEPQHF. CDR3 coding DNA: TGTGCCAGCAGCTCCGGGACAGGGATATCGGAGCCCCAGCATTTT.

The chain couples TRBV6-1 to TRBJ1-2; 8 nucleotides align to TRBD1. The CDR3 is 14 amino acids. Germline V gene data show CDR1 as MNHNS and CDR2 as SASEGT. With V trimmed by 4 bases and J by 7 bases, 8 bases remained unmatched. This CDR3 reads CASSALGQGFGYTF. In DNA form, the CDR3 reads TGTGCCAGCAGTGCACTCGGACAGGGTTTTGGCTACACCTTC.

J is TRBJ2-2 and V is TRBV20-1, with no clear D. V lost 3 bases and J lost 3, with 14 bases in between. CDR1 is DFQATT, CDR2 SNEGSKA, per germline (reference sequence). The CDR3 contains 15 residues. CDR3 nucleotides: TGCAGTGCTAGTAAAACAGACCGATACACCGGGGAGCTGTTTTTT. Its translation: CSASKTDRYTGELFF.

The J gene is TRBJ1-5, the V gene TRBV20-1; 8 bases line up with TRBD1. There are 13 residues in the CDR3. CDR1 and CDR2 from the germline V gene are DFQATT and SNEGSKA (reference sequence). V lost 5 bases to trimming and J lost 6 bases; unmatched junction nucleotides: 6. The CDR3 reads CSAGQGVGQPQHF. For the CDR3, the DNA is TGCAGTGCTGGACAGGGAGTCGGTCAGCCCCAGCATTTT.

This sequence joins TRBV7-2 and TRBJ2-1; D remains unclear. The germline CDR1 and CDR2 sequences are SGHTA and FQGNSA. V gave up 5 bases and J gave up 3 bases, with 14 bases separating them. The CDR3 consists of 15 residues. The CDR3 region has the DNA TGTGCCAGCAGCCGAAGAGTAGTTGACTACAATGAGCAGTTCTTC. It codes for CASSRRVVDYNEQFF.

This clonotype came up a few times. This sequence joins TRBV30 and TRBJ1-2, with D maybe TRBD1 (5 bases). The germline V gene has CDR1 GTSNPN and CDR2 SVGIG (reference sequence). The V end lost 2 bases, the J end lost 4 bases, and 14 bases lay between the germline ends. The length of the CDR3 is 14 residues. The CDR3 reads CAWSRRTRGYGYTF. The CDR3 DNA is TGTGCCTGGAGTAGAAGGACGAGGGGCTATGGCTACACCTTC.

The chain employs TRBV7-9 and TRBJ1-2, with D tentatively TRBD1 (6 bases). The CDR3 spans 15 residues. V was trimmed by 1 base and J by 4 bases, leaving 13 bases between them. Germline assignment: CDR1 SEHNR and CDR2 FQNEAQ (reference sequence). CDR3 residues: CASSLERGAGYGYTF. Written as DNA, the CDR3 is TGTGCCAGCAGCTTAGAAAGGGGGGCTGGCTATGGCTACACCTTC.

This clonotype was observed a handful of times. The genes are TRBV11-3 and TRBJ2-7, with D unclear. Germline V gene data show CDR1 as SGHNT and CDR2 as YENEEA. Deletions cut 4 bases from V and 2 bases from J, with 6 bases between. This CDR3 comprises 12 residues. The chain's CDR3 is CASSSLPYEQYF. The DNA of the CDR3 is TGTGCCAGCAGCTCTCTCCCCTACGAGCAGTACTTC.

This clonotype was observed a few times. The rearrangement uses TRBV6-2 or TRBV6-3 and TRBJ2-3, with D maybe TRBD1 (6 bases). Germline values: CDR1 MNHEY, CDR2 SVGEGT. The CDR3 has 15 amino acids. The V end was cut by 0 bases, the J end by 4 bases, with 11 bases between. The CDR3 coding sequence is TGTGCCAGCAGTTACTCGCGGACAGCCTCAGATACGCAGTATTTT. Protein product: CASSYSRTASDTQYF.

The chain is built from TRBV11-3 and TRBJ2-5; 10 bases fit TRBD2. The J segment lost 2 bases and the V segment lost 1 base, leaving 7 bases of the junction unmatched. This CDR3 contains 17 residues. From germline, CDR1 is SGHNT and CDR2 YENEEA. The CDR3 region has the DNA TGTGCCAGCAGCTTAGGGGGGGCTAGCGGGAGTCAAGAGACCCAGTACTTC. Translation gives CASSLGGASGSQETQYF.

The genes are TRBV7-9 and TRBJ1-2, with D perhaps TRBD1 (5 bases). The CDR3 covers 16 residues. The V end lost 5 bases, the J end lost 0 bases, and 16 bases lay between the germline ends. The V gene's germline CDR1 is SEHNR and CDR2 FQNEAQ (reference sequence). Here the CDR3 DNA reads TGTGCCAGCAGCCCTGGTGGAGGAGGGGCTAACTATGGCTACACCTTC. It encodes CASSPGGGGANYGYTF.

The chain carries TRBV4-2 and TRBJ1-3, with D uncertain. The CDR3 extends over 13 amino acids. Trimming pared 3 bases from V and 8 bases from J, leaving 11 bases between. Germline V gene data show CDR1 as LGHNA and CDR2 as YNFKEQ. The chain's CDR3 is CASSHLDRDTIYF. The DNA of the CDR3 is TGTGCCAGCAGCCACCTCGACCGGGACACCATATATTTT.

This clonotype has just a few counts. This chain connects TRBV12-3 or TRBV12-4 to TRBJ1-2; 9 nucleotides match TRBD1. The CDR3 is 13 residues long. V was pared by 5 bases and J by 6 bases, with 4 bases of the junction left unmatched. DNA for the CDR3: TGTGCCAGCAGTCCAGGGACAGGGCATGGCTACACCTTC. It yields the protein CASSPGTGHGYTF.

The rearrangement uses TRBV5-4 and TRBJ2-2; D perhaps matches TRBD2 (6 bases). The CDR3 loop spans 15 amino acids. V was pared by 4 bases and J by 5 bases, with 15 bases between. Germline V lookup: CDR1 SGHNT, CDR2 YYREEE (reference sequence). CDR3 loop: CASSERDSGTGELFF. The CDR3 DNA reads TGTGCCAGCAGCGAACGGGACTCAGGAACCGGGGAGCTGTTTTTT.

A single count supports this clonotype. The J gene is TRBJ2-2, the V gene TRBV6-5; D uncertain. CDR1 and CDR2 (germline): MNHEY, SVGAGI. V gave up 2 bases and J gave up 6 bases, with 7 bases separating them. The CDR3 covers 13 residues. CDR3 loop: CASSYGTAGELFF. CDR3 nucleotide sequence: TGTGCCAGCAGTTACGGAACAGCCGGGGAGCTGTTTTTT.

This clonotype was detected a few times. The V call is TRBV27, the J call TRBJ1-5; no reliable D call. Germline V gene sequence: CDR1 MNHEY, CDR2 SMNVEV (reference sequence). V was clipped by 2 bases and J by 6 bases, with 5 bases between them. The CDR3 runs to 12 residues. CDR3 nucleotide sequence: TGTGCCAGCAGTTTAATAGGTCAGCCCCAGCATTTT. It encodes CASSLIGQPQHF.